The T cell receptor beta chain described here comes from a study of blood T cell repertoires in COVID-19. The assay was immunoSEQ multiplex PCR, and TCRdb's table has in-frame clones only and misses some. Of about 300,000 clones listed, 75% to 90% are singletons. Unmatched junction bases numbered 10, after V lost 4 bases and J lost 2 bases. The CDR3 extends over 18 amino acids. Germline V lookup: CDR1 KGHDR, CDR2 SFDVKD. Sample: peripheral blood. The chain carries TRBV24-1 and TRBJ2-3, with 11 bases identical to TRBD2. The receptor comes from a woman between 45 and 65 years old with COVID-19, enrolled during active disease. CDR3 nucleotide sequence: TGTGCCACCAGTGACCCCGGACTAGCGGGTTCTTTCACAGATACGCAGTATTTT. The encoded protein is CATSDPGLAGSFTDTQYF.